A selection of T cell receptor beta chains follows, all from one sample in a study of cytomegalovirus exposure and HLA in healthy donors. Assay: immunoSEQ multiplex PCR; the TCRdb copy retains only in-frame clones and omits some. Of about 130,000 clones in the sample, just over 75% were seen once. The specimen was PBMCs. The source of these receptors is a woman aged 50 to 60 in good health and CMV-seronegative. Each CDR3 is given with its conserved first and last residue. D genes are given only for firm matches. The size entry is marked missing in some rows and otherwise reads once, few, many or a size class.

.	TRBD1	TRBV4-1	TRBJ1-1	CASSRGQGWDTEAFF	TGCGCCAGCAGCCGCGGACAGGGATGGGACACTGAAGCTTTCTTT
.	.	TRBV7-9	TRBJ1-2	CASSFSIGQDSGRGYTF	TGTGCCAGCAGCTTTTCAATAGGTCAGGACAGCGGAAGGGGCTACACCTTC
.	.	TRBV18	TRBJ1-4	CASSPLQINEKLFF	TGTGCCAGCTCACCACTCCAGATAAATGAAAAACTGTTTTTT
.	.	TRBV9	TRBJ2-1	CASSPPEVYNEQFF	TGTGCCAGCAGCCCACCGGAGGTCTACAATGAGCAGTTCTTC
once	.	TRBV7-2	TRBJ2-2	CASSPLWGPGTGELFF	TGTGCCAGCAGCCCGCTTTGGGGGCCGGGCACCGGGGAGCTGTTTTTT
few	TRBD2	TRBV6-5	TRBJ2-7	CASGAGTSGIEQYF	TGTGCCAGCGGCGCCGGGACTAGCGGGATCGAGCAGTACTTC
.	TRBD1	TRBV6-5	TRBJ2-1	CASSYGQGPYNEQFF	TGTGCCAGCAGTTATGGACAGGGCCCCTACAATGAGCAGTTCTTC
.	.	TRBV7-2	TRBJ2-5	CASSSARTVYQETQYF	TGTGCCAGCAGCTCCGCCCGGACAGTCTACCAAGAGACCCAGTACTTC
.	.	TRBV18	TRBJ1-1	CASSPGAGTIMNTEAFF	TGTGCCAGCTCACCAGGGGCAGGGACTATCATGAACACTGAAGCTTTCTTT
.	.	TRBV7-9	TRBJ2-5	CASSPSLGGNGETQYF	TGTGCCAGCAGCCCTTCCCTTGGAGGAAATGGCGAGACCCAGTACTTC
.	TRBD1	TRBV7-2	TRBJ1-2	CASSSLNRQGRGYTF	TGTGCCAGCAGCTCCCTAAATAGACAGGGAAGGGGCTACACCTTC
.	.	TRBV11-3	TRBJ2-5	CASRFQGSQETQYF	TGTGCCAGCAGGTTCCAGGGATCACAAGAGACCCAGTACTTC
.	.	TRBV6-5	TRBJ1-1	CASSLTERRTEAFF	TGTGCCAGCAGTTTGACAGAGCGCCGCACTGAAGCTTTCTTT
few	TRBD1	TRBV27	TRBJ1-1	CASSWTGRGTEAFF	TGTGCCAGCAGTTGGACAGGTCGGGGCACTGAAGCTTTCTTT